Here is one T cell receptor (beta chain) with its context. The CDR3 totals 12 residues. CDR1 is MNHEY and CDR2 is SMNVEV in the germline V gene (reference sequence). V lost 8 bases, J lost 3 bases, and 11 bases lay in between. This specimen comes from a study of CD8+ T cells in alopecia areata. The overall study: Treated patients were given oral tofacitinib, which was dosed at 5 to 10 mg twice daily. Treatment with tofacitinib (6 to 18 months) was followed by 6 months off drug.

Reverse transcribed after extraction, RNA yielded cDNA as the sequencing template. The assay was immunoSEQ multiplex PCR, and TCRdb's table has in-frame clones only and misses some. Of 140,000 to 150,000 clones in the sample, around 50% are singletons; the top ten hold around 6.6%. This TCR was recovered from a human donor with alopecia areata. This rearrangement joins TRBV27 to TRBJ2-7; D ambiguous. The sequenced sample was CD4+ T cells sorted from blood, obtained at week 0. CDR3 sequence (DNA): TGTGCCAGCTTCGACCGGTACTACGAGCAGTACTTC. It is translated as CASFDRYYEQYF.